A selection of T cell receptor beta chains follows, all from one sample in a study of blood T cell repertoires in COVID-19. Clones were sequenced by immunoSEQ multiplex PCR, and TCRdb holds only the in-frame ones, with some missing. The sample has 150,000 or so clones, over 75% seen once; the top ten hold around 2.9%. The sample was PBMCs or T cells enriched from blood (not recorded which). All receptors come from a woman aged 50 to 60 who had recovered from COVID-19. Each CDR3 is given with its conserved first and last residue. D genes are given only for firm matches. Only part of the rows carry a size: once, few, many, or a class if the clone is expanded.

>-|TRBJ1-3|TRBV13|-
CASSLGQTLRNTIYF
TGTGCCAGCAGCTTAGGACAGACGCTTAGAAACACCATATATTTT
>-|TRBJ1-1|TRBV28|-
CASSYAGAGNTEAFF
TGTGCCAGCAGTTACGCGGGGGCAGGGAACACTGAAGCTTTCTTT
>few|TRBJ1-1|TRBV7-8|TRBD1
CASSPDRGRENTEAFF
TGTGCCAGCAGCCCAGACAGGGGGCGAGAGAACACTGAAGCTTTCTTT
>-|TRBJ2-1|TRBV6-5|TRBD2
CASSTGTSFFNEQFF
TGTGCCAGCAGTACCGGGACTAGTTTCTTCAATGAGCAGTTCTTC
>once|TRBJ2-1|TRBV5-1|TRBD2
CASRLAGGPNNEQFF
TGCGCCAGCAGGTTAGCGGGGGGGCCCAACAATGAGCAGTTCTTC
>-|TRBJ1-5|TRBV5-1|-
CASSLGGSNQPQHF
TGCGCCAGCAGCTTAGGAGGGAGCAATCAGCCCCAGCATTTT
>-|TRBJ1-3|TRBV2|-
CASSESFSGNTIYF
TGTGCCAGCAGTGAAAGCTTCTCTGGAAACACCATATATTTT
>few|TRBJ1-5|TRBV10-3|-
CAISESLVSQPQHF
TGTGCCATCAGTGAGTCATTGGTTAGTCAGCCCCAGCATTTT
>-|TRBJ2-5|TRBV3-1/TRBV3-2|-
CASSQALRAQETQYF
TGTGCCAGCAGCCAAGCCCTGAGGGCCCAAGAGACCCAGTACTTC
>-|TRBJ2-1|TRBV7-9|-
CASSLRGEQFF
TGTGCCAGCAGCTTAAGGGGGGAGCAGTTCTTC
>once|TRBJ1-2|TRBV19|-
CASSIGGVGRGYTF
TGTGCCAGTAGTATAGGGGGCGTTGGTCGTGGCTACACCTTC
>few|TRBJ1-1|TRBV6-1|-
CASSEEAGLGAFF
TGTGCCAGCAGTGAAGAGGCAGGGTTAGGAGCTTTCTTT
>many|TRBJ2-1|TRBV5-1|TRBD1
CASSLGQGAYNEQFF
TGCGCCAGCAGCCTTGGACAGGGGGCCTACAATGAGCAGTTCTTC
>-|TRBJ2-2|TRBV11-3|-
CASSSYPRTGELFF
TGTGCCAGCAGCTCCTACCCGAGAACCGGGGAGCTGTTTTTT
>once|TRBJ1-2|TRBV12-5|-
CASGHSNYGYTF
TGTGCTAGTGGTCACAGCAACTATGGCTACACCTTC
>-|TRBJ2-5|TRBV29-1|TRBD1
CSVEETGGIGETQYF
TGCAGCGTTGAAGAGACAGGGGGAATTGGAGAGACCCAGTACTTC
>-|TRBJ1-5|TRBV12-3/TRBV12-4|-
CASSRQEDQPQHF
TGTGCCAGCAGTAGACAGGAAGATCAGCCCCAGCATTTT
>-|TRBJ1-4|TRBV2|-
CASRAGPREKLFF
TGTGCCAGCAGGGCGGGGCCTCGGGAAAAACTGTTTTTT
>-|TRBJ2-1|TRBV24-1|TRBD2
CATSDSSSGHEQFF
TGTGCCACCAGCGACTCTTCTAGCGGGCATGAGCAGTTCTTC
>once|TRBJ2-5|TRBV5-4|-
CASSRQGSTGETQYF
TGTGCCAGCAGTCGCCAGGGTTCAACCGGAGAGACCCAGTACTTC
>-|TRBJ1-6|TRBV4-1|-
CASSQDHRGSPLHF
TGCGCCAGCAGCCAAGATCATCGAGGTTCACCCCTCCACTTT
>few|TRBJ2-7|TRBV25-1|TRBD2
CASWTSGASTYEQYF
TGTGCCAGCTGGACTAGCGGGGCCTCTACCTACGAGCAGTACTTC
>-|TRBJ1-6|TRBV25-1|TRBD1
CASSVGTGVPASPLHF
TGTGCCAGCAGTGTCGGGACAGGGGTTCCCGCTTCACCCCTCCACTTT
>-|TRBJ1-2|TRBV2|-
CASRLGVNYGYTF
TGTGCCAGCAGGCTTGGAGTCAACTATGGCTACACCTTC
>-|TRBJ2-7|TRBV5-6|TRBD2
CASSGEGYEQYF
TGTGCCAGCTCGGGGGAGGGGTACGAGCAGTACTTC
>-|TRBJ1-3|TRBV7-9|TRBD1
CASSLTGGASSGNTIYF
TGTGCCAGCAGCTTGACAGGGGGCGCTTCGTCTGGAAACACCATATATTTT
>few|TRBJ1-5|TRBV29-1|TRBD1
CSAGQGDSNQPQHF
TGCAGCGCGGGACAGGGCGATAGCAATCAGCCCCAGCATTTT
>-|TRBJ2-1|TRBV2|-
CASSFPPAPNSGGQDEQFF
TGTGCCAGCAGTTTTCCCCCCGCACCCAATAGCGGGGGACAGGATGAGCAGTTCTTC
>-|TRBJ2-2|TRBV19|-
CASSIANIYTGELFF
TGTGCCAGTAGTATCGCCAACATCTACACCGGGGAGCTGTTTTTT
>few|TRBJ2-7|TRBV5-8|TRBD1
CASSLARGQFYEQYF
TGTGCCAGCAGCTTGGCTAGGGGGCAGTTCTACGAGCAGTACTTC
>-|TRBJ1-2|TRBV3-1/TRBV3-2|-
CASSQDPFYGYTF
TGTGCCAGCAGCCAAGACCCGTTCTATGGCTACACCTTC
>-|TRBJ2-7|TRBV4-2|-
CASSQSGAISYEQYF
TGTGCCAGCAGCCAAAGCGGTGCTATCTCCTACGAGCAGTACTTC
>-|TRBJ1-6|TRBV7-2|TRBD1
CASSSGQGAFSPLHF
TGTGCCAGCAGCTCTGGACAGGGGGCTTTCTCACCCCTCCACTTT
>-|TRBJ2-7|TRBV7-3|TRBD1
CASRPGQGAHEQYF
TGTGCCAGCAGGCCGGGACAGGGTGCCCACGAGCAGTACTTC
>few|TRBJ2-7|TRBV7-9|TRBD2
CASSLNQGGSEQYF
TGTGCCAGCAGCTTAAATCAGGGAGGGAGCGAGCAGTACTTC
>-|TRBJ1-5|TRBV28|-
CASSLLGGEGPQHF
TGTGCCAGCAGTTTATTGGGGGGTGAGGGGCCCCAGCATTTT
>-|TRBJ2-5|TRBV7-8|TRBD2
CASSRGLAGIQETQYF
TGTGCCAGCAGCAGGGGACTAGCGGGAATCCAAGAGACCCAGTACTTC
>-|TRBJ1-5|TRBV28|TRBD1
CASSSGTGGYSNQPQHF
TGTGCCAGCAGTTCTGGGACAGGGGGATATAGCAATCAGCCCCAGCATTTT
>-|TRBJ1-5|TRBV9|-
CASSSAGGGPNQPQHF
TGTGCCAGCAGCTCCGCGGGCGGGGGACCGAATCAGCCCCAGCATTTT
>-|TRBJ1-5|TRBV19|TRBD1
CASSGTGNSNQPQHF
TGTGCCAGCTCCGGGACAGGAAATAGCAATCAGCCCCAGCATTTT
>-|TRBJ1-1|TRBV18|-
CASSQTGGTEAFF
TGTGCCAGCTCACAGACGGGGGGGACTGAAGCTTTCTTT
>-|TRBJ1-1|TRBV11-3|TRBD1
CASSGDRGFTEAFF
TGTGCCAGCAGCGGAGACAGGGGATTCACTGAAGCTTTCTTT